One sample yielded the 17 T cell receptor beta chains listed below, sequenced in a study of cytomegalovirus exposure and HLA in healthy donors. 60 Vbeta and 13 Jbeta primers were used in PCR. Assay: immunoSEQ multiplex PCR; the TCRdb copy retains only in-frame clones and omits some. In the table there are some 140,000 clones, nearly 80% of which are singletons. Sequences were obtained from PBMCs. These receptors came from a man aged 25-45 years in good health and CMV-seropositive.

The CDR3 nucleotides are TGTGCCAGCAGTGAAAACCGGAACAGGGAGAAAACCATATATTTT. It specifies CASSENRNREKTIYF. The chain has TRBV25-1 and TRBJ1-3, with D maybe TRBD1 (6 bases). Deletions cut 2 bases from V and 10 bases from J, with 18 bases between. Germline lookup yields CDR1 MGHDK and CDR2 SYGVNS. The CDR3 extends over 15 amino acids. Full variable domain (remainder filled in from reference TRBV25-1 and TRBJ1-3): EADIYQTPRYLVIGTGKKITLECSQTMGHDKMYWYQQDPGMELHLIHYSYGVNSTEKGDLSSESTVSRIRTEHFPLTLESARPSHTSQYLCASSENRNREKTIYFGEGSWLTVV.

The chain carries TRBV7-9 and TRBJ2-7; 8 nucleotides line up with TRBD1. V gave up 7 bases and J gave up 5 bases; unmatched junction bases: 7. The CDR3 covers 13 residues. In germline, CDR1 is SEHNR, CDR2 FQNEAQ (reference sequence). CDR3 DNA: TGTGCCAGCAACGGACAGGGAGTCAACGAGCAGTACTTC. It codes for CASNGQGVNEQYF.

This chain connects TRBV10-3 to TRBJ1-5; D is unclear. The germline V gene encodes CDR1 ENHRY and CDR2 SYGVKD. Trimming removed 7 bases from V and 3 bases from J, with 13 bases in between. The CDR3 has 14 amino acids. In nucleotides, the CDR3 is TGTGCCATCAAGAGCGAGGGATCCAATCAGCCCCAGCATTTT. It encodes CAIKSEGSNQPQHF.

The chain combines TRBV7-8 with TRBJ2-1, with 13 bases that match TRBD2. J lost 3 bases, V lost 5 bases, and 10 bases had no gene match. The CDR3 extends over 18 amino acids. In germline, CDR1 is SGHVS, CDR2 FQNEAQ. The CDR3 reads CASSREVGLAGVYNEQFF. In nucleotides, the CDR3 is TGTGCCAGCAGCCGGGAGGTAGGACTAGCGGGAGTCTACAATGAGCAGTTCTTC.

This rearrangement joins TRBV15 to TRBJ1-1; no firm D call. This CDR3 contains 14 residues. The V end was cut by 0 bases, the J end by 3 bases, with 8 bases between. Germline lookup yields CDR1 LNHNV and CDR2 YYDKDF (reference sequence). CDR3 in amino acids: CATSRDEAYTEAFF. The CDR3 region has the DNA TGTGCCACCAGCAGAGATGAAGCGTACACTGAAGCTTTCTTT.

The V call is TRBV11-3, the J call TRBJ2-7, with 8 bases lining up with TRBD1. Trimming cost V 5 bases and J 4 bases; bases outside gene matches: 4. The germline CDR1 and CDR2 sequences are SGHNT and YENEEA. This CDR3 has 13 residues. CDR3 sequence reads: CASSNYRGYEQYF. The CDR3 DNA follows: TGTGCCAGCAGCAACTACAGGGGGTACGAGCAGTACTTC.

This clone came up many times. The chain combines TRBV7-9 with TRBJ1-1; D gene uncertain. CDR1 and CDR2 (germline): SEHNR, FQNEAQ (reference sequence). The length of the CDR3 is 12 residues. V lost 7 bases and J 3 bases, leaving 9 bases between the germline ends. CDR3 sequence: CASNDRDTEAFF. The CDR3 coding sequence is TGTGCCAGCAATGACCGGGACACTGAAGCTTTCTTT.

The chain combines TRBV12-5 with TRBJ1-1; 10 bases line up with TRBD1. Trimming cost V 3 bases and J 4 bases; bases outside gene matches: 8. The CDR3 has 16 amino acids. The V gene's germline CDR1 is LGHNT and CDR2 FRNRAP. CDR3 sequence: CASGLPSTGGFTEAFF. The CDR3 region has the DNA TGTGCTAGTGGTTTACCATCGACAGGGGGCTTCACTGAAGCTTTCTTT.

The chain carries TRBV5-1 and TRBJ2-2; D not certain. Trimming shortened V by 0 bases and J by 1 base, and 4 bases separated the two germline ends. The CDR3 totals 14 residues. The germline gives CDR1 SGHRS, CDR2 YFSETQ. The CDR3 spells CASSLALNTGELFF. CDR3 DNA: TGCGCCAGCAGCTTGGCCCTGAACACCGGGGAGCTGTTTTTT.

The CDR3 DNA reads as TGTGCCAGCTCAGCAAGACAATCCCGCTGGAACACTGAAGCTTTCTTT. Amino acids: CASSARQSRWNTEAFF. The chain links TRBV18 to TRBJ1-1; D gene unclear. CDR3 length: 16 residues. CDR1 and CDR2 from the germline V gene are KGHSH and LQKENI. V lost 5 bases, J lost 1 base, and 17 bases lay in between.

J is TRBJ1-2 and V is TRBV7-9; TRBD1 might be the D (5 bases). The CDR3 totals 16 residues. V dropped 1 base and J dropped 5 bases, with 17 bases sitting between them. Germline CDR1 reads SEHNR; CDR2 reads FQNEAQ (reference sequence). In DNA form, the CDR3 reads TGTGCCAGCAGCTTAGACAGACCAGGTTCAGGGTATGGCTACACCTTC. The encoded protein is CASSLDRPGSGYGYTF.

This clone occurred once. The rearrangement joins TRBV7-6 to TRBJ2-7; the match to TRBD2 covers 7 bases. Per the germline V gene, CDR1 is SGHVS and CDR2 is FNYEAQ. CDR3 length: 14 amino acids. The V and J ends lost 3 bases and 1 base, in that order; junction bases with no gene match: 3. CDR3 loop: CASSFQRGSYEQYF. In DNA, the CDR3 is TGTGCCAGCAGCTTCCAGCGGGGTTCCTACGAGCAGTACTTC.

In regard to this clone: This specimen includes other DNA sequences encoding the same CDR3. The chain joins TRBV7-2 to TRBJ2-5, with 9 positions matching TRBD2. CDR1 and CDR2 (germline): SGHTA, FQGNSA. V was pared by 0 bases and J by 1 base, with 0 bases of the junction left unmatched. CDR3 length equals 15 residues. The CDR3 reads CASSLASGSQETQYF. The CDR3 DNA sequence: TGTGCCAGCAGCTTAGCTAGCGGGAGCCAAGAGACCCAGTACTTC.

J is TRBJ1-2 and V is TRBV28; possibly TRBD1 for D (5 bases). Trimming removed 5 bases from V and 2 bases from J, with 12 bases in between. CDR1 and CDR2 (germline): MDHEN, SYDVKM. The length of the CDR3 is 14 residues. CDR3: CASSPGGGNYGYTF. Written as DNA, the CDR3 is TGTGCCAGCAGTCCTGGGGGGGGAAACTATGGCTACACCTTC.

Here the CDR3 DNA reads TGTGCCAGCTCACCACGGACAGGGGAGAGGTTCTTC. This translates into CASSPRTGERFF. V and J are TRBV18 and TRBJ2-1; 9 bases are shared with TRBD1. The CDR3 is 12 amino acids. Germline assignment: CDR1 KGHSH and CDR2 LQKENI. After removal of 1 base from V and 15 bases from J, the junction contained 4 bases not matched to a gene.

This clone was seen more than once but under ten times. This rearrangement joins TRBV6-1 to TRBJ2-6, with D perhaps TRBD2 (5 bases). Germline values: CDR1 MNHNS, CDR2 SASEGT. The V end lost 2 bases, the J end lost 1 base, and 6 bases lay between the germline ends. This CDR3 spans 15 amino acids. CDR3 region: CASSESGSGANVLTF. In DNA form, the CDR3 reads TGTGCCAGCAGTGAAAGCGGTTCTGGGGCCAACGTCCTGACTTTC.

This clone was detected only a few times. The chain uses TRBV7-9 and TRBJ2-5; 12 bases align to TRBD1. Trimming took 1 base from V and 2 from J; bases not matched to a gene: 11. Germline loops: CDR1 SEHNR, CDR2 FQNEAQ (reference sequence). The CDR3 contains 19 residues. The CDR3 is CASSLVVPGQGAKQETQYF. The DNA for the CDR3 is TGTGCCAGCAGCTTAGTAGTACCGGGACAGGGGGCGAAACAAGAGACCCAGTACTTC.